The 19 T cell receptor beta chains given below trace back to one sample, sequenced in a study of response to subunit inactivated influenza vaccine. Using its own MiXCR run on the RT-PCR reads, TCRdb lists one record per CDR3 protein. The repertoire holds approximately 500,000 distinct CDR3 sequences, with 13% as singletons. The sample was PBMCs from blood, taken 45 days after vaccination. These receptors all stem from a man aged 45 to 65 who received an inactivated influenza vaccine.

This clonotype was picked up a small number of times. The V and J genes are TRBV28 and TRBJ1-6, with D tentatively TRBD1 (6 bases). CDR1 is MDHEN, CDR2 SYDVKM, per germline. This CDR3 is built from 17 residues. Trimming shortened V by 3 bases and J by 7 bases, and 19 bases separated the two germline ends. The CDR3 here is CASSFFSTGRNNSPLHF. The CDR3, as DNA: TGTGCCAGCAGTTTCTTCTCGACAGGCCGAAACAATTCACCCCTCCACTTT.

The DNA of the CDR3 is TGTGCCATCAGTGAGTCGACGGGTGCCTTTCTCTATGGCTACACCTTC. Its translation is CAISESTGAFLYGYTF. The rearrangement joins TRBV10-3 to TRBJ1-2; D ambiguous. V lost 0 bases and J lost 4, with 15 bases in between. The length of the CDR3 is 16 residues. Germline lookup yields CDR1 ENHRY and CDR2 SYGVKD.

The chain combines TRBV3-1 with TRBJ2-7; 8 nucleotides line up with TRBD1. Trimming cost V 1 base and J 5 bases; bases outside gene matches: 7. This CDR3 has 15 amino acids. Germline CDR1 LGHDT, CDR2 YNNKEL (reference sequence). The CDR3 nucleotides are TGTGCCAGCAGCCAAGGACCCGGGACAGGCAACGAGCAGTACTTC. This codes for CASSQGPGTGNEQYF.

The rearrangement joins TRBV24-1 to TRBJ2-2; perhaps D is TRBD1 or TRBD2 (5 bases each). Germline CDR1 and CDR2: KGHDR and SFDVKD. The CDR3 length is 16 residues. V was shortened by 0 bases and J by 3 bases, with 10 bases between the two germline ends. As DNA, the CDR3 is TGTGCCACCAGTGATTTGGAGACAGCGGACACCGGGGAGCTGTTTTTT. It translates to CATSDLETADTGELFF.

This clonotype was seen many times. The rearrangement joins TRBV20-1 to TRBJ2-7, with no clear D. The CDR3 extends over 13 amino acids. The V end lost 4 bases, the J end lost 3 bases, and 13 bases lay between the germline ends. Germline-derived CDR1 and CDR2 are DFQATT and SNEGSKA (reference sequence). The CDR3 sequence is CSAILPPVYEQYF. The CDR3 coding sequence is TGCAGTGCTATCCTACCGCCAGTCTACGAGCAGTACTTC.

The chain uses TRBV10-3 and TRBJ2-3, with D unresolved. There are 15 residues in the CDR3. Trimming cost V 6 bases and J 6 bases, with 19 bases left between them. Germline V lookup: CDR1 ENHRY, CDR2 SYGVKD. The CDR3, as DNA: TGTGCCATCAGGGGGAAGGTGGCAGTGGGGGATACGCAGTATTTT. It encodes CAIRGKVAVGDTQYF.

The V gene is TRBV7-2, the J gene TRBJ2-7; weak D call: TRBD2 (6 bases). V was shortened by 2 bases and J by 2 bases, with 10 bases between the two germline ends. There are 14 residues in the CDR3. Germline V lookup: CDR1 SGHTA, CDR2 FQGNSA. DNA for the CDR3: TGTGCCAGCAGCTTATCGCGGGATACCTACGAGCAGTACTTC. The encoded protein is CASSLSRDTYEQYF.

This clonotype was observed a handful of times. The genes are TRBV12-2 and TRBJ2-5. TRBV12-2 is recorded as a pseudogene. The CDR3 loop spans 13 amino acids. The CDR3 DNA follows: TGTGCAAGTCGCCCAAATCTTCTAGAGACCCAGTACTTC. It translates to CASRPNLLETQYF.

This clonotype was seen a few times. CDR3 region: CATSTAKAGNTEAFF. The DNA of the CDR3 is TGTGCCACCAGCACGGCGAAAGCAGGGAACACTGAAGCTTTCTTT. The V call is TRBV15, the J call TRBJ1-1; no reliable D call. The CDR3 consists of 15 residues. The V gene's germline CDR1 is LNHNV and CDR2 YYDKDF (reference sequence). V was pared by 4 bases and J by 1 base, with 13 bases between.

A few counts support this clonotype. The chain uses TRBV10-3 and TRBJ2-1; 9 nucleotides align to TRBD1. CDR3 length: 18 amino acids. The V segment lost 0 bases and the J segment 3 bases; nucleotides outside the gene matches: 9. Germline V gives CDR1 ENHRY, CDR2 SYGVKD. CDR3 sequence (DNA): TGTGCCATCAGTGAGTCAGTCCTGAGGGACAGGGACTACAATGAGCAGTTCTTC. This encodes CAISESVLRDRDYNEQFF.

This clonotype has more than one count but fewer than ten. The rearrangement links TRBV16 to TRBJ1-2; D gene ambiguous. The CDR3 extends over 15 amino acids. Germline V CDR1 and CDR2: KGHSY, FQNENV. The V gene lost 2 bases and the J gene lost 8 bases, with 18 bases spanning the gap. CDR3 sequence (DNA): TGTGCCAGCAGCCAAGTGGGGTCTCCCTCGGAAGGCTACACCTTC. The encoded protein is CASSQVGSPSEGYTF.

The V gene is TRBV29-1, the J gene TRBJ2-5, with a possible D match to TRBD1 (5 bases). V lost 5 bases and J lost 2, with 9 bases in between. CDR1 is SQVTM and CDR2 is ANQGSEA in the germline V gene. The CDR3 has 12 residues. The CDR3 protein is CSVQRQQETQYF. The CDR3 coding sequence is TGCAGCGTTCAGAGACAGCAAGAGACCCAGTACTTC. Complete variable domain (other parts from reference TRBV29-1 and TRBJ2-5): SAVISQKPSRDICQRGTSLTIQCQVDSQVTMMFWYRQQPGQSLTLIATANQGSEATYESGFVIDKFPISRPNLTFSTLTVSNMSPEDSSIYLCSVQRQQETQYFGPGTRLLVL.

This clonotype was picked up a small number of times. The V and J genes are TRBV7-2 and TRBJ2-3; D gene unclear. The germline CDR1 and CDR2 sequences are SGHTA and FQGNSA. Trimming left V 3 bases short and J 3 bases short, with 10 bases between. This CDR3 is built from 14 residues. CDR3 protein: CASSFMGLTDTQYF. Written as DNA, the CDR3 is TGTGCCAGCAGCTTTATGGGGTTAACAGATACGCAGTATTTT.

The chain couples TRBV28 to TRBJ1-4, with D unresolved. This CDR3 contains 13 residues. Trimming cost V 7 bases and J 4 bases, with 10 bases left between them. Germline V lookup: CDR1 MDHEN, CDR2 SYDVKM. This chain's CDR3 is CASNEFSNEKLFF. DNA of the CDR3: TGTGCCAGCAACGAGTTTAGTAATGAAAAACTGTTTTTT.

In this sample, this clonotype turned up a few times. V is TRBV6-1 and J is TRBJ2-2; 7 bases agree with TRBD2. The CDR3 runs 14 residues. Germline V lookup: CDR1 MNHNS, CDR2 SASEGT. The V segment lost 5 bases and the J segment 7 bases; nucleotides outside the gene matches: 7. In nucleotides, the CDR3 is TGTGCCAGCAGTAGGACACGGGAGGACGGGGAGCTGTTTTTT. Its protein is CASSRTREDGELFF.

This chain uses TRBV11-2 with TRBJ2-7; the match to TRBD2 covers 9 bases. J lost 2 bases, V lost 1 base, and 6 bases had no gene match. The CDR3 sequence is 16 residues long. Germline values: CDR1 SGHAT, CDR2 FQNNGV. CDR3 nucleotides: TGTGCCAGCAGCTTAGGACCGGGACTAGCCACCTACGAGCAGTACTTC. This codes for CASSLGPGLATYEQYF.

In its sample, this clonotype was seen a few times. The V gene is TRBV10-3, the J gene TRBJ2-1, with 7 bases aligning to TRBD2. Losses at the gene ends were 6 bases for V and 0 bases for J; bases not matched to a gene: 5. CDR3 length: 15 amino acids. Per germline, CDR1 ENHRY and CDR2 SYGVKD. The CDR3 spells CAIRYAGDSYNEQFF. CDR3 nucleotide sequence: TGTGCCATCAGATATGCGGGAGACTCCTACAATGAGCAGTTCTTC.

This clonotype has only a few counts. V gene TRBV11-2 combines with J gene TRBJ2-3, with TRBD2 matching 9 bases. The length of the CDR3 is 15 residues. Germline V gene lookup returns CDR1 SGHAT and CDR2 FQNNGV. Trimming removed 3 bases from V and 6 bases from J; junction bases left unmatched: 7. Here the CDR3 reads CASSFLAGATDTQYF. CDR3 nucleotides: TGTGCCAGCAGCTTCTTAGCGGGGGCCACGGATACGCAGTATTTT.

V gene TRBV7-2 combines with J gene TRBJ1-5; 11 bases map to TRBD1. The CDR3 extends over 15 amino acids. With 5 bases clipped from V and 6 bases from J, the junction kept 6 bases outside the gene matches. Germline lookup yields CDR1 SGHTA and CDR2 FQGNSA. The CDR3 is CASSRGQGASQPQHF. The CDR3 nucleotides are TGTGCCAGCAGCCGAGGACAGGGGGCTAGTCAGCCCCAGCATTTT.